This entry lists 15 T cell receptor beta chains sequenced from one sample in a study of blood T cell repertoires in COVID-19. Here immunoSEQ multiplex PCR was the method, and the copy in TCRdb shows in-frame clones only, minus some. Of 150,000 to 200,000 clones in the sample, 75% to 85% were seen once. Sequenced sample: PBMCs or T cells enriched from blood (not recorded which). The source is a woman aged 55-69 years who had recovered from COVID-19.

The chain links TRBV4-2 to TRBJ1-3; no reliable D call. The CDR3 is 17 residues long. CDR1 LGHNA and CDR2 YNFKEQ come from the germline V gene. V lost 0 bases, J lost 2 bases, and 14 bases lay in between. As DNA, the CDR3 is TGTGCCAGCAGCCAAGATCTACCCGGTGATACTGGAAACACCATATATTTT. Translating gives CASSQDLPGDTGNTIYF.

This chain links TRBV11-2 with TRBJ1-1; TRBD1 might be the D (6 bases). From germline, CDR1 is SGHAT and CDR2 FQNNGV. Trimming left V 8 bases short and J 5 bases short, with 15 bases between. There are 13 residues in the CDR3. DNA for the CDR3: TGTGCCAGCGCCCCCAGGGGAAGAACTGAAGCTTTCTTT. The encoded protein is CASAPRGRTEAFF.

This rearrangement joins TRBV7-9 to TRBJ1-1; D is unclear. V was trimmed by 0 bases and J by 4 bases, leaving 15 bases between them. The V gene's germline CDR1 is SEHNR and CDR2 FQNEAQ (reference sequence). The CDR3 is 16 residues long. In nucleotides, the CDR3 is TGTGCCAGCAGCTTAGCATACGAGGATCGGGGCACTGAAGCTTTCTTT. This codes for CASSLAYEDRGTEAFF. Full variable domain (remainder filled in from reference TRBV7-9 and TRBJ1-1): DTGVSQNPRHKITKRGQNVTFRCDPISEHNRLYWYRQTLGQGPEFLTYFQNEAQLEKSRLLSDRFSAERPKGSFSTLEIQRTEQGDSAMYLCASSLAYEDRGTEAFFGQGTRLTVV.

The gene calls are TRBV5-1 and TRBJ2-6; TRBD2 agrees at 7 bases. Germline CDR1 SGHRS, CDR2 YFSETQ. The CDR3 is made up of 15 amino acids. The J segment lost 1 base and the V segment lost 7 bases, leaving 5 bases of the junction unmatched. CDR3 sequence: CASRGGGSGANVLTF. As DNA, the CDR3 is TGCGCCAGCCGTGGCGGGGGATCTGGGGCCAACGTCCTGACTTTC.

The CDR3 bases are TGTGCCAGCAGCGTAGGATTGGCGGCGACCTACGAGCAGTACTTC. Translating gives CASSVGLAATYEQYF. The J gene is TRBJ2-7, the V gene TRBV9; no firm D call. V was shortened by 0 bases and J by 2 bases, with 12 bases between the two germline ends. In germline, CDR1 is SGDLS, CDR2 YYNGEE. This CDR3 has 15 residues.

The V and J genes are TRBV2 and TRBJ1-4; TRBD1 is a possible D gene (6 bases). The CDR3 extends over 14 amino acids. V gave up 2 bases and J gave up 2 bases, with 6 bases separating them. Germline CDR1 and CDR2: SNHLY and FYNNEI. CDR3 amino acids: CASSEQGTNEKLFF. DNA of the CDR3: TGTGCCAGCAGTGAACAGGGGACTAATGAAAAACTGTTTTTT.

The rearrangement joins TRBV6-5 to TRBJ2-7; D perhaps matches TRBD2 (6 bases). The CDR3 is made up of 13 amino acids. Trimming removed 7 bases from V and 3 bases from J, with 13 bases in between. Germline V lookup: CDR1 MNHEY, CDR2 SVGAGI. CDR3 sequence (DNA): TGTGCCAGCATGATCCAGGAGGGCTACGAGCAGTACTTC. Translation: CASMIQEGYEQYF.

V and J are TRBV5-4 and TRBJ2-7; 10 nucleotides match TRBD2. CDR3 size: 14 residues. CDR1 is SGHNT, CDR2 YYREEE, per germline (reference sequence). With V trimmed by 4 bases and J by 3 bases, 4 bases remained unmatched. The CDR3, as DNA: TGTGCCAGCAGCGCGGGACTAGCGAACTACGAGCAGTACTTC. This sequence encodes CASSAGLANYEQYF.

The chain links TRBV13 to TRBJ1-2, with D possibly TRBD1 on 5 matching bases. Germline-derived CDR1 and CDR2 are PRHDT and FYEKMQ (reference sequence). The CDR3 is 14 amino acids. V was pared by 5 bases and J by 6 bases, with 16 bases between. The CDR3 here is CASSPNPQGNGYTF. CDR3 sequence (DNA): TGTGCCAGCAGCCCTAACCCCCAGGGAAATGGCTACACCTTC.

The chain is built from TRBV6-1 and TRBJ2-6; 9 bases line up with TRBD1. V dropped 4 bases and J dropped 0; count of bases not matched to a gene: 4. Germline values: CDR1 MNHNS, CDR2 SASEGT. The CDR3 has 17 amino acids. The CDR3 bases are TGTGCCAGCAGTGGACAGGGGGTGGTCTCTGGGGCCAACGTCCTGACTTTC. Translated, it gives CASSGQGVVSGANVLTF.

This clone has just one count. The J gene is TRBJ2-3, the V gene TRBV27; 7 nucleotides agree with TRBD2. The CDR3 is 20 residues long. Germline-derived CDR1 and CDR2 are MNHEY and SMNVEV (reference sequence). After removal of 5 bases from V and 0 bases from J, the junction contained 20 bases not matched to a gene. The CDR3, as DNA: TGTGCCAGCAGTCGGGCGAGTTATGGGGGGGGGTTCTCTAGCACAGATACGCAGTATTTT. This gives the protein CASSRASYGGGFSSTDTQYF.

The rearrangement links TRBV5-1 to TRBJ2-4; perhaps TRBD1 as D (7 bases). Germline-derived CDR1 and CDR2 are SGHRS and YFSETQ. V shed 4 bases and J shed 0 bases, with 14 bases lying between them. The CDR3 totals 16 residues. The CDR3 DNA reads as TGCGCCAGCAGCACGACAGGGACTGTAGCCAAAAACATTCAGTACTTC. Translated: CASSTTGTVAKNIQYF.

The CDR3 loop is CASSLGDYGYTF. CDR3 in DNA: TGTGCCAGCAGCTTAGGAGATTATGGCTACACCTTC. V usage is TRBV7-2 and J usage is TRBJ1-2; D uncertain. Per the germline V gene, CDR1 is SGHTA and CDR2 is FQGNSA. The CDR3 runs to 12 residues. The V gene lost 1 base and the J gene lost 5 bases, with 5 bases spanning the gap.

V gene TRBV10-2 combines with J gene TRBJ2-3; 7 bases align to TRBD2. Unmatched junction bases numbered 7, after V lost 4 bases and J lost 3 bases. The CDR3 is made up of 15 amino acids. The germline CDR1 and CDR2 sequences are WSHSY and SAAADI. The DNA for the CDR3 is TGCGCCAGCAGTGGCTCGCGGGGGATGACAGATACGCAGTATTTT. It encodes CASSGSRGMTDTQYF.

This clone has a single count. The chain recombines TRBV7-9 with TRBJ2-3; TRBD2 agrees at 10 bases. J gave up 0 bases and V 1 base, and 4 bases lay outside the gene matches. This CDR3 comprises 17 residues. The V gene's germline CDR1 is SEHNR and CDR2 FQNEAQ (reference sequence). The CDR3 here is CASSLVPTSGSTDTQYF. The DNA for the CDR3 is TGTGCCAGCAGCTTAGTTCCGACTAGCGGGAGCACAGATACGCAGTATTTT.